A selection of T cell receptor beta chains follows, all from one sample in a study of blood T cell repertoires in COVID-19. Clones were read by immunoSEQ multiplex PCR, and TCRdb kept only the in-frame ones, dropping some. The top ten clones hold 3.5% to 4% of a sample with about 260,000 clones, 86% of them seen once. Specimen: peripheral blood. All receptors derive from a man younger than 35 with active or convalescent COVID-19. CDR3s include the opening cysteine and the closing phenylalanine or tryptophan. D genes are given only for firm matches. Not every row has a clone size; where given, it reads once, few, many or a size class.

V gene: TRBV15; D gene: -; clone size: -; J gene: TRBJ1-3; CDR3 protein: CATGAGNTIYF; CDR3 DNA: TGTGCCACAGGGGCTGGAAACACCATATATTTT
V gene: TRBV7-8; D gene: TRBD2; clone size: -; J gene: TRBJ2-7; CDR3 protein: CASSPGSSGRYEQYF; CDR3 DNA: TGTGCCAGCAGCCCCGGTAGTAGCGGGAGGTACGAGCAGTACTTC
V gene: TRBV7-6; D gene: -; clone size: -; J gene: TRBJ1-3; CDR3 protein: CASSLERGLSFSGNTIYF; CDR3 DNA: TGTGCCAGCAGCTTAGAGCGGGGGTTGAGCTTCTCTGGAAACACCATATATTTT
V gene: TRBV5-1; D gene: -; clone size: -; J gene: TRBJ1-5; CDR3 protein: CASSLAGRGNQPQHF; CDR3 DNA: TGCGCCAGCAGCTTGGCCGGTAGGGGAAATCAGCCCCAGCATTTT
V gene: TRBV28; D gene: -; clone size: -; J gene: TRBJ2-5; CDR3 protein: CASRRQLQETQYF; CDR3 DNA: TGTGCCAGCCGTAGACAGCTACAAGAGACCCAGTACTTC
V gene: TRBV19; D gene: TRBD1; clone size: -; J gene: TRBJ1-2; CDR3 protein: CASGPGQGANYGYTF; CDR3 DNA: TGTGCCAGTGGACCGGGACAGGGGGCTAACTATGGCTACACCTTC
V gene: TRBV27; D gene: -; clone size: once; J gene: TRBJ1-5; CDR3 protein: CASSEGGPYSNQPQHF; CDR3 DNA: TGTGCCAGCAGTGAGGGCGGTCCCTATAGCAATCAGCCCCAGCATTTT
V gene: TRBV15; D gene: TRBD2; clone size: -; J gene: TRBJ2-1; CDR3 protein: CATSRSTSGYNEQFF; CDR3 DNA: TGTGCCACCAGCAGATCCACTAGCGGATACAATGAGCAGTTCTTC
V gene: TRBV28; D gene: -; clone size: -; J gene: TRBJ1-4; CDR3 protein: CASRDRSGNEKLFF; CDR3 DNA: TGTGCCAGCAGAGACCGTAGCGGTAATGAAAAACTGTTTTTT
V gene: TRBV18; D gene: -; clone size: few; J gene: TRBJ1-3; CDR3 protein: CASSGSSSGNTIYF; CDR3 DNA: TGTGCCAGCTCCGGGAGCAGCTCTGGAAACACCATATATTTT
V gene: TRBV7-3; D gene: TRBD1; clone size: -; J gene: TRBJ2-7; CDR3 protein: CASSSSDRDKQYF; CDR3 DNA: TGTGCCAGCAGCTCGTCGGACAGGGACAAGCAGTACTTC
V gene: TRBV29-1; D gene: -; clone size: -; J gene: TRBJ1-1; CDR3 protein: CSVPDMTEAFF; CDR3 DNA: TGCAGCGTACCCGACATGACTGAAGCTTTCTTT
V gene: TRBV5-5; D gene: -; clone size: -; J gene: TRBJ2-1; CDR3 protein: CASSPSNEQFF; CDR3 DNA: TGTGCCAGCAGCCCGTCCAATGAGCAGTTCTTC
V gene: TRBV28; D gene: -; clone size: -; J gene: TRBJ1-2; CDR3 protein: CASSLDAPDSYGYTF; CDR3 DNA: TGTGCCAGCAGTTTAGATGCCCCGGACAGCTATGGCTACACCTTC
V gene: TRBV5-1; D gene: TRBD1; clone size: -; J gene: TRBJ1-3; CDR3 protein: CASSYGQGNTIYF; CDR3 DNA: TGCGCCAGCAGCTATGGACAGGGGAACACCATATATTTT
V gene: TRBV14; D gene: TRBD1; clone size: -; J gene: TRBJ1-6; CDR3 protein: CASSQTGGSPFHF; CDR3 DNA: TGTGCCAGCAGCCAGACAGGGGGCTCACCCTTCCACTTT
V gene: TRBV18; D gene: -; clone size: -; J gene: TRBJ2-3; CDR3 protein: CASSPSSAGTFSTDTQYF; CDR3 DNA: TGTGCCAGCTCACCAAGCTCGGCAGGCACCTTCTCCACAGATACGCAGTATTTT
V gene: TRBV27; D gene: -; clone size: -; J gene: TRBJ2-3; CDR3 protein: CASSFFGGDTQYF; CDR3 DNA: TGTGCCAGCAGTTTTTTCGGGGGAGATACGCAGTATTTT
V gene: TRBV6-5; D gene: -; clone size: -; J gene: TRBJ1-6; CDR3 protein: CASRDSSYNSPLHF; CDR3 DNA: TGTGCCAGCAGGGACAGCTCCTATAATTCACCCCTCCACTTT
V gene: TRBV7-2; D gene: TRBD2; clone size: -; J gene: TRBJ2-2; CDR3 protein: CASSLDSGGVGELFF; CDR3 DNA: TGTGCCAGCAGCTTAGATAGCGGGGGAGTCGGGGAGCTGTTTTTT
V gene: TRBV6-2/TRBV6-3; D gene: -; clone size: -; J gene: TRBJ1-2; CDR3 protein: CASSSGYGYTF; CDR3 DNA: TGTGCCAGCAGTTCAGGCTATGGCTACACCTTC
V gene: TRBV27; D gene: TRBD1; clone size: -; J gene: TRBJ1-5; CDR3 protein: CASAGDRGLGTQHF; CDR3 DNA: TGTGCCAGCGCGGGGGACAGGGGGTTGGGGACCCAGCATTTT